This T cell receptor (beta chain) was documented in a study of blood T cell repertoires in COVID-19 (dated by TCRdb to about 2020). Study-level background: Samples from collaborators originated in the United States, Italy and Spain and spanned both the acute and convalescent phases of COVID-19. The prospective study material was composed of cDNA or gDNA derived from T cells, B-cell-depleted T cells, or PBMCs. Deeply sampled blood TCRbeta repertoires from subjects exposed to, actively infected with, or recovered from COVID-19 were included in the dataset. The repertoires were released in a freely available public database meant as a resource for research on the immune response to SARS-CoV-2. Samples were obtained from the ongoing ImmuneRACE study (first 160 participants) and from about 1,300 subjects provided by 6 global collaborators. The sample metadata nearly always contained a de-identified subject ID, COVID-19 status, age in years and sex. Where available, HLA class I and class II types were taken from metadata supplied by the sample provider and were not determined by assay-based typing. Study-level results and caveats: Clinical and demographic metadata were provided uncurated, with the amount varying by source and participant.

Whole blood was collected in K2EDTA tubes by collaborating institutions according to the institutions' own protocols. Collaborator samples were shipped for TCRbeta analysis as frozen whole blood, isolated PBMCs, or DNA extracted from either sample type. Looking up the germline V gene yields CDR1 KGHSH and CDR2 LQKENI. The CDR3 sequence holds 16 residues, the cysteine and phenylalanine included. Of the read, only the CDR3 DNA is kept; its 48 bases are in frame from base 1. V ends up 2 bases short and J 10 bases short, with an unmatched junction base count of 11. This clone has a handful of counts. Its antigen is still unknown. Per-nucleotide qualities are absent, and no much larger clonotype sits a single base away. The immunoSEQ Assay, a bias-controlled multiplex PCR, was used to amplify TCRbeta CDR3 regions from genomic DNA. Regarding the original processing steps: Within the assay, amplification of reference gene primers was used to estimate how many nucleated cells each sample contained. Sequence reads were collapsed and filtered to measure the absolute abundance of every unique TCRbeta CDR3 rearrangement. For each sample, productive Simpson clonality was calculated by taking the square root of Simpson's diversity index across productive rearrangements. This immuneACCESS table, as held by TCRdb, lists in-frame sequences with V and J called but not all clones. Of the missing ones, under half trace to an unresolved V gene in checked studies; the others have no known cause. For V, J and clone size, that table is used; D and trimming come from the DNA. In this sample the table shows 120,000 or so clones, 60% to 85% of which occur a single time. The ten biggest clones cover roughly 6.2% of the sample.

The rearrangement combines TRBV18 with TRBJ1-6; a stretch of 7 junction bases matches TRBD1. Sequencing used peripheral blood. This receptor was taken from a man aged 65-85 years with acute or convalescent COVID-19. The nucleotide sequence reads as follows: TGTGCCAGCTCACCAGCCGACAGGGCCTTAGGGTCACCCCTCCACTTT. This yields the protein CASSPADRALGSPLHF.